This TCR beta chain was observed in a study of human T cells and chemical hapten exposure. Specified time point: patch test 1, 2 weeks after DPC sensitization. Described treatment: therapeutic diphenylcyclopropenone sensitization with weekly scalp DPC. Total RNA was isolated from whole blood that had not been fractionated. MiXCR, run by TCRdb on the RACE reads, gives a single entry per CDR3 protein. The sample holds roughly 50,000 distinct CDR3 sequences, approximately 11% seen once. Sequenced here: whole blood, sampled in connection with sensitization to the hapten diphenylcyclopropenone (DPC). The TCR originated in a woman between 40 and 55 years old with alopecia areata. Some clones in this sample may be carry-over from other donors' samples.

CDR3 residues: CASSLVGTHNQPQHF. Here the CDR3 DNA reads TGTGCCAGCAGCTTAGTAGGTACCCACAATCAGCCCCAGCATTTT. The chain couples TRBV11-2 to TRBJ1-5; unclear D gene. This CDR3 contains 15 residues. CDR1 SGHAT and CDR2 FQNNGV come from the germline V gene. With 1 base removed from V and 3 bases from J, the gap between germline ends came to 10 bases.